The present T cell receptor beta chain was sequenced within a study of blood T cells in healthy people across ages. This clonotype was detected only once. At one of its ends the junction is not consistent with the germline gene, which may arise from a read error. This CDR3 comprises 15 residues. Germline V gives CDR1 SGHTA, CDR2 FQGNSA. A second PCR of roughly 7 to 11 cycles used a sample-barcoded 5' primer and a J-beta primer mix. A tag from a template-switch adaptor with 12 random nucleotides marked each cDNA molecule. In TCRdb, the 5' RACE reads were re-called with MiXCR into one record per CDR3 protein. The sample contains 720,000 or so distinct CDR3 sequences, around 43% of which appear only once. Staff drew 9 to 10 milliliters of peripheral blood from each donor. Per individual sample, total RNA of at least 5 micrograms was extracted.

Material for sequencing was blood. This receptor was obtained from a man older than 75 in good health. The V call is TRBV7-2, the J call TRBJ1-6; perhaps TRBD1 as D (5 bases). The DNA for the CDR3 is TGTGCCAGTAGCTCTAGTCAGGGAAGTCATTCACCCCCCCACTTT. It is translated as CASSSSQGSHSPPHF.